The sequence of this T cell receptor (beta chain) was determined in a study of CD4 T cells in relation to SARS-CoV-2 and coronaviruses. Study context: PBMCs were cultured with antigen for nine to ten days before TCR beta sequencing. Crossreactive spike epitopes shared across donors were mapped to their HLA restriction.

CDR1 is DFQATT, CDR2 SNEGSKA, per germline (reference sequence). V trimming: 3 bases; J trimming: 5 bases; junction bases outside the gene matches: 9. The CDR3 has 14 amino acids. 80,000 to 100,000 naive or memory CD4+ cells were cultured with CEF peptides for around eleven days. In regard to this clone: Its antigen remains unidentified.

Clones were sequenced by immunoSEQ multiplex PCR, and TCRdb holds only the in-frame ones, with some missing. The table shows just over 35,000 clones, with roughly 83% occurring only once. The chain employs TRBV20-1 and TRBJ2-7; 8 bases map to TRBD2. This sequence originates from an adult with COVID-19. The source material was naive CD4+ T cells from PBMCs, cultured in vitro. Subset reported: naive CD4+ T cells isolated by negative enrichment. In DNA, the CDR3 is TGCAGTGCTAGTTTATCAGCGGGAGTTCACGAGCAGTACTTC. Residues: CSASLSAGVHEQYF.